Detailed here is one T cell receptor beta chain. This entry comes from a study of fetal regulatory T cell absence and autoimmunity. Sequencing was at survey level. Libraries were prepared by immunoSEQ multiplex PCR; TCRdb keeps only in-frame clonotypes and omits some of them. The table records 95,000 or so clones, about two thirds of them present only once. Germline values: CDR1 SGHVS, CDR2 FQNEAQ. V lost 5 bases and J lost 2, with 15 bases in between. The CDR3 runs to 15 residues. The chain employs TRBV7-8 and TRBJ1-2, with a tentative D call TRBD1 (5 bases). This receptor was identified in a male donor with IPEX syndrome. Sequenced sample: pancreas tissue. The CDR3 loop is CASSHRDEPNYGYTF. The CDR3 DNA follows: TGTGCCAGCAGCCACCGGGACGAACCCAACTATGGCTACACCTTC.